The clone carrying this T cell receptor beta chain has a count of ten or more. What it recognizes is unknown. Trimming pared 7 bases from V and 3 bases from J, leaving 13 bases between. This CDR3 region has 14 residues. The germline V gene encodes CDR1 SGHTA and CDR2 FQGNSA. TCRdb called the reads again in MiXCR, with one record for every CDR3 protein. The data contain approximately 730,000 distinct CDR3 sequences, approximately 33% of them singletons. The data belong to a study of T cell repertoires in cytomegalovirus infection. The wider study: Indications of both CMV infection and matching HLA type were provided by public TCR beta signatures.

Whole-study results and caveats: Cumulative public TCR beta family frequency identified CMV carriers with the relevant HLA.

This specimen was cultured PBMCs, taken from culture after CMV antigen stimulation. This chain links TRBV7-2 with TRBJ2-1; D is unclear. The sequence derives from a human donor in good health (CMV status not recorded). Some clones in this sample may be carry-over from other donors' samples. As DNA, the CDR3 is TGTGCCAGCACCCAGATGGCGGACTACAATGAGCAGTTCTTC. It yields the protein CASTQMADYNEQFF.